This TCR beta chain was recorded in a study of CD8 T cells in ankylosing spondylitis. The study's findings and limits: For ankylosing spondylitis blood, a TCR beta motif of seven to nine highly homologous variants appeared characteristic.

V trimming: 0 bases; J trimming: 3 bases; junction bases outside the gene matches: 3. The germline V gene encodes CDR1 SGHVS and CDR2 FNYEAQ. The CDR3 is 15 residues long. In this sample, this clonotype turned up many times. Its antigen is still unknown. TCRdb reanalysed the 5' RACE reads using MiXCR and keeps one entry per CDR3 protein. This sample has more than 500,000 distinct CDR3 sequences, with approximately 5% found just once. This rearrangement joins TRBV7-6 to TRBJ2-7; 9 positions agree with TRBD2. The source material was blood, either unsorted or a sorted T cell fraction (not recorded which). This receptor was obtained from a male donor with ankylosing spondylitis. This chain's CDR3 is CASSLALAGYYEQYF. The CDR3, as DNA: TGTGCCAGCAGCTTAGCTCTAGCGGGGTACTACGAGCAGTACTTC. The full variable domain, completed using reference TRBV7-6 and TRBJ2-7, is GAGVSQSPRYKVTKRGQDVALRCDPISGHVSLYWYRQALGQGPEFLTYFNYEAQQDKSGLPNDRFSAERPEGSISTLTIQRTEQRDSAMYRCASSLALAGYYEQYFGPGTRLTVT.